This record looks at one T cell receptor (beta chain) sequence and its context. This clone was detected once. The antigen this receptor binds is unknown. No much larger clone exists at a distance of one base, and base qualities are not known. Whole blood was collected in K2EDTA tubes by collaborating institutions according to the institutions' own protocols. For TCRbeta analysis, collaborator samples were shipped as frozen whole blood, as isolated PBMCs, or as DNA extracted from either sample type. The data were obtained in a study of blood T cell repertoires in COVID-19 (TCRdb year 2020). Study-level background: The collaborator samples originated in the United States, Italy and Spain and spanned the acute and convalescent phases of COVID-19. The material from the prospective study consisted of cDNA or gDNA derived from T cells, B-cell-depleted T cells, or PBMCs. Subjects who had been exposed to COVID-19, were actively infected with it, or had recovered from it provided the deeply sampled blood TCRbeta repertoires that made up the dataset. The repertoires were released in a freely available public database meant as a resource for research on the immune response to SARS-CoV-2. The samples were drawn from the first 160 participants of the ongoing ImmuneRACE study and from some 1,300 subjects provided by 6 global collaborators. A de-identified subject ID, COVID-19 status, age in years and sex were almost always included in the sample metadata. Where HLA class I and class II types were available, the types were taken from metadata supplied by the sample provider, not from assay-based typing. General study outcomes and caveats: The amount of clinical and demographic metadata varied by source and participant and was provided uncurated.

TCRbeta CDR3 regions were amplified from genomic DNA by means of the immunoSEQ Assay, a bias-controlled multiplex PCR. The study's own analysis went as follows. The number of nucleated cells in each sample was estimated from the amplification of reference gene primers within the assay. Sequence reads were collapsed and filtered to measure the absolute abundance of every unique TCRbeta CDR3 rearrangement. For each sample, productive Simpson clonality was calculated as the square root of Simpson's diversity index over productive rearrangements. TCRdb obtained this table from immuneACCESS and retained in-frame rearrangements with V and J assigned. These tables miss some clones; where compared with another copy, unresolved V genes account for less than half of the shortfall, and the remainder is unexplained. Clonal size and the V and J genes are those of that table, whereas D and trimming came from the DNA. A total of fewer than 130,000 clones appear in this sample, roughly 71% of them only once. Clones ranked in the top ten supply roughly 6% of the sample.

The sequenced material came from peripheral blood. This clonotype originated in a man aged 80 or over with acute or convalescent COVID-19.

CDR3 protein: CASRIMTGFYGYTF. The DNA sequence reads TGTGCCAGCAGAATAATGACAGGTTTCTATGGCTACACCTTC. Recombination connected TRBV28 to TRBJ1-2; tentative D gene TRBD1, with 6 bases matching. The germline V gene provides CDR1 MDHEN and CDR2 SYDVKM. V is pared back by 6 bases and J by 4 bases, with 15 bases lying between the germline termini. Its CDR3 holds 14 amino acids, cysteine through phenylalanine. Only the CDR3 DNA stays, 42 bases, in frame from base 1.